This TCR beta chain was obtained from a study of HIV-infected patients and healthy controls. TCRdb ran MiXCR on the 5' RACE reads and lists one entry per CDR3 protein. This sample yields roughly 68,000 distinct CDR3 sequences, of which roughly a fifth are seen a single time; over 1.1% belongs to the top ten. J gave up 7 bases and V 4 bases, and 6 bases lay outside the gene matches. Per the germline V gene, CDR1 is SGHRS and CDR2 is YFSETQ. This CDR3 has 15 amino acids. The specimen sequenced was CD4+ T cells from blood. The clonotype originates from a human donor in good health. The chain joins TRBV5-1 to TRBJ2-7; 15 bases line up with TRBD2. DNA of the CDR3: TGCGCCAGCAGCCCGGGACTAGCGGGAGGCCGTGAGCAGTACTTC. Translating it yields CASSPGLAGGREQYF.